This T cell receptor (beta chain) was found in a study of Ad26.COV2.S vaccination and SARS-CoV-2 variants. Study outcomes and limitations: Ad26.COV2.S recipients had broader spike-specific TCRs (P = 0.0014).

Sequencing was performed with immunoSEQ multiplex PCR; in TCRdb, only in-frame clones are kept and a portion is missing. The table records roughly 500,000 clones, approximately 89% of them present only once. A note on this clone: What it recognizes is unknown.

Per germline, CDR1 SGDLS and CDR2 YYNGEE. V gave up 1 base and J gave up 7 bases; unmatched junction bases: 3. This CDR3 spans 15 amino acids. Treatment denoted: around 19 received Ad26.COV2.S at low or high dose, single or two shots; about five received placebo; per-sample allocation not given. All samples were drawn on day 63, counting from the first vaccine or placebo injection. Wuhan-strain SARS-CoV-2 spike was expressed by the Ad26 vector that made up the vaccine. This TCR derives from a person between 18 and 60 years old who received the Ad26.COV2.S COVID-19 vaccine or a placebo. The sample was peripheral blood, taken in a trial of Ad26.COV2.S vaccine versus placebo. The chain joins TRBV9 to TRBJ2-2, with 11 bases lining up with TRBD2. This CDR3 reads CASSVLAGGVGELFF. CDR3 in DNA: TGTGCCAGCAGCGTACTAGCGGGAGGTGTCGGGGAGCTGTTTTTT.